The source of this TCR beta chain is a study of blood T cell repertoires in COVID-19. Across the whole study: Researchers got acute and convalescent COVID-19 samples from the United States, Italy and Spain.

Authors' analysis steps: How many nucleated cells were present was estimated from reference gene primer amplification. The protocol was immunoSEQ multiplex PCR, while the TCRdb copy is restricted to in-frame clones and leaves out a portion. V, J and clone size derive from that table, while D and trimming were established from the DNA sequence. This table holds approximately 200,000 clones, about 87% found once. This receptor was identified in a woman in her twenties or thirties with acute or convalescent COVID-19. The sample taken for sequencing was peripheral blood.

The DNA of the CDR3 is TGCGCCAGCAAGCCAAACCAGAACACTGAAGCTTTCTTT. Translating gives CASKPNQNTEAFF. The V gene is TRBV5-1, the J gene TRBJ1-1; D not certain. V lost 6 bases, J lost 1 base, and 10 bases lay in between. The CDR3 length is 13 residues. Germline CDR1 is SGHRS and CDR2 is YFSETQ. The full variable domain, in which reference TRBV5-1 and TRBJ1-1 provide the parts outside the CDR3, is KAGVTQTPRYLIKTRGQQVTLSCSPISGHRSVSWYQQTPGQGLQFLFEYFSETQRNKGNFPGRFSGRQFSNSRSEMNVSTLELGDSALYLCASKPNQNTEAFFGQGTRLTVV.